Presented here are 14 T cell receptor beta chains from one specimen sequenced in a study of vaccination and CD4 T cells after COVID-19. Treatment reported: roughly 10-day PBMC culture with coronavirus spike peptide pools or control peptides (ViraFEST assay). Sequence data for DNA of cultured CD4+ T cells were generated by the Oncomine TCR Beta short-read assay. TCRdb reprocessed the PCR reads via MiXCR and lists one record per CDR3 protein. The sample includes around 20,000 distinct CDR3 sequences, about 50% seen only once; the top ten take roughly 6.2%. These receptors have no known antigen. The sequenced material came from CD4+ T cells from blood, cultured in vitro. These receptors came from a human donor who had recovered from COVID-19.

The rearrangement uses TRBV30 and TRBJ2-1; 10 nucleotides align to TRBD2. The CDR3 has 14 amino acids. The V segment lost 2 bases and the J segment 5 bases; nucleotides outside the gene matches: 3. Germline V gives CDR1 GTSNPN, CDR2 SVGIG (reference sequence). This chain's CDR3 is CAWSTGLADNEQFF. For the CDR3, the DNA is TGTGCCTGGAGTACAGGACTAGCGGACAATGAGCAGTTCTTC.

There are a few counts of this clonotype. The CDR3: CASSRPGRGYTF. CDR3 nucleotide sequence: TGTGCCAGCAGCCGGCCAGGGCGCGGCTACACCTTC. The rearrangement links TRBV6-1 to TRBJ1-2; D perhaps matches TRBD1 (5 bases). CDR1 and CDR2 (germline): MNHNS, SASEGT. The CDR3 runs to 12 residues. Trimming left V 6 bases short and J 8 bases short, with 13 bases between.

The V gene is TRBV6-1, the J gene TRBJ2-1, with a tentative D call TRBD2 (5 bases). Germline values: CDR1 MNHNS, CDR2 SASEGT. V was cut by 6 bases and J by 8 bases, with 20 bases left in between. CDR3 size: 15 residues. The CDR3 loop reads CASRPTRTLEDEQFF. The CDR3 DNA is TGTGCCAGCAGGCCCACTAGAACTCTAGAGGATGAGCAGTTCTTC.

The rearrangement joins TRBV6-5 to TRBJ1-2, with D possibly TRBD1 on 6 matching bases. Trimming cost V 4 bases and J 8 bases, with 11 bases left between them. Germline CDR1 and CDR2: MNHEY and SVGAGI. This CDR3 spans 12 amino acids. CDR3 coding DNA: TGTGCCAGCAGTTCCGGGACACAAGGCTACACCTTC. Residues: CASSSGTQGYTF.

The genes are TRBV19 and TRBJ2-5; 7 positions agree with TRBD2. CDR1 and CDR2 from the germline V gene are LNHDA and SQIVND (reference sequence). Trimming removed 5 bases from V and 5 bases from J; junction bases left unmatched: 14. This CDR3 contains 16 residues. The CDR3 spells CASSFSSGGVGETQYF. CDR3 bases: TGTGCCAGTAGTTTCTCTAGCGGCGGGGTCGGGGAGACCCAGTACTTC.

V and J are TRBV19 and TRBJ2-1; no definite D call. From germline, CDR1 is LNHDA and CDR2 SQIVND (reference sequence). The V end was cut by 4 bases, the J end by 5 bases, with 15 bases between. The CDR3 has 15 amino acids. The CDR3 coding sequence is TGTGCCAGTAGTAGCGGCTCAGCTGCCAACAATGAGCAGTTCTTC. Translation: CASSSGSAANNEQFF.

The sample holds a few counts of this clonotype. The V and J genes are TRBV6-1 and TRBJ2-2, with D tentatively TRBD1 (5 bases). Germline V gene sequence: CDR1 MNHNS, CDR2 SASEGT. The CDR3 contains 14 residues. V dropped 7 bases and J dropped 2 bases, with 11 bases sitting between them. For the CDR3, the DNA is TGTGCCAGCATTTCCAGGGCAAACACCGGGGAGCTGTTTTTT. Its protein is CASISRANTGELFF.

The table lists this clonotype with a few counts. The chain recombines TRBV7-9 with TRBJ1-1; 7 bases fit TRBD1. The CDR3 is made up of 14 amino acids. V lost 3 bases, J lost 1 base, and 2 bases stayed unmatched. CDR1 is SEHNR and CDR2 is FQNEAQ in the germline V gene (reference sequence). The CDR3 region is CASSFGTANTEAFF. The CDR3 DNA follows: TGTGCCAGCAGCTTTGGGACAGCGAACACTGAAGCTTTCTTT.

The chain joins TRBV20-1 to TRBJ2-5; perhaps TRBD2 as D (6 bases). Germline V gene sequence: CDR1 DFQATT, CDR2 SNEGSKA (reference sequence). The CDR3 is 14 residues long. V lost 5 bases to trimming and J lost 5 bases, with 18 bases between them. This CDR3 is CSASGTRGGETQYF. As DNA, the CDR3 is TGCAGTGCTTCCGGGACCCGTGGGGGGGAGACCCAGTACTTC.

This chain connects TRBV7-2 to TRBJ2-7; the match to TRBD1 covers 7 bases. Germline V gene sequence: CDR1 SGHTA, CDR2 FQGNSA. This CDR3 is 15 amino acids long. The J segment lost 1 base and the V segment lost 5 bases, leaving 8 bases of the junction unmatched. In nucleotides, the CDR3 is TGTGCCAGCAGCCCAGCCGGGACAGATTCCTACGAGCAGTACTTC. This translates into CASSPAGTDSYEQYF.

This clonotype was counted a few times. V and J are TRBV5-1 and TRBJ1-2; TRBD1 matches at 9 bases. V gave up 6 bases and J gave up 4 bases; unmatched junction bases: 7. Germline V lookup: CDR1 SGHRS, CDR2 YFSETQ. The CDR3 consists of 14 residues. In nucleotides, the CDR3 is TGCGCCAGCACCCCGATGACAGGGGGCTATGGCTACACCTTC. Translation: CASTPMTGGYGYTF.

The V gene is TRBV27, the J gene TRBJ1-2; a possible D gene is TRBD1 (6 bases). The CDR3 runs 13 residues. V lost 5 bases, J lost 4 bases, and 11 bases lay in between. The germline V gene has CDR1 MNHEY and CDR2 SMNVEV (reference sequence). The CDR3 region has the DNA TGTGCCAGCAGTCCTCAGGACAGCTATGGCTACACCTTC. This sequence encodes CASSPQDSYGYTF.

The rearrangement links TRBV27 to TRBJ2-7; TRBD2 is a possible D gene (6 bases). Trimming stripped 5 bases from V and 6 bases from J, with 17 bases between. CDR3 size: 14 residues. Germline V gene lookup returns CDR1 MNHEY and CDR2 SMNVEV (reference sequence). The CDR3 bases are TGTGCCAGCAGTGCCGCAGGCGCCGGGGGCGAGCAGTACTTC. The encoded protein is CASSAAGAGGEQYF.

The chain combines TRBV7-3 with TRBJ2-1, with a tentative D call TRBD1 (6 bases). This CDR3 is 14 amino acids long. Germline CDR1 reads SGHTA; CDR2 reads FQGTGA. Trimming took off 5 bases at V and 9 bases at J, with 17 bases between the two ends. The CDR3: CASSPSTGQGEQFF. CDR3 nucleotides: TGTGCCAGCAGCCCGTCGACAGGTCAAGGTGAGCAGTTCTTC.